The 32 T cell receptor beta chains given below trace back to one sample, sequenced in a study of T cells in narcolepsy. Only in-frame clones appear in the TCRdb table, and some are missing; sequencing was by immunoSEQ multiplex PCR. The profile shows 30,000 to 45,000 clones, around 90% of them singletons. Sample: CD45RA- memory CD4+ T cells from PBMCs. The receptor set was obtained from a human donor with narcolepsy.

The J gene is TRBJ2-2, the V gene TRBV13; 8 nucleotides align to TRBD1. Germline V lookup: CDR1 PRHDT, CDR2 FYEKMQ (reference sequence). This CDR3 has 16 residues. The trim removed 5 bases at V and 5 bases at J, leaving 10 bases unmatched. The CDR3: CASSLRTGQGTGELFF. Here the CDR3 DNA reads TGTGCCAGCAGCCTCCGGACAGGGCAGGGTACCGGGGAGCTGTTTTTT.

In nucleotides, the CDR3 is TGTGCCAGCAGCTTAGAAGGGGGGCGCACTGAAGCTTTCTTT. Translating gives CASSLEGGRTEAFF. The rearrangement joins TRBV7-9 to TRBJ1-1, with a weak D call TRBD1 (6 bases). In germline, CDR1 is SEHNR, CDR2 FQNEAQ (reference sequence). The V end lost 1 base, the J end lost 4 bases, and 10 bases lay between the germline ends. The CDR3 contains 14 residues.

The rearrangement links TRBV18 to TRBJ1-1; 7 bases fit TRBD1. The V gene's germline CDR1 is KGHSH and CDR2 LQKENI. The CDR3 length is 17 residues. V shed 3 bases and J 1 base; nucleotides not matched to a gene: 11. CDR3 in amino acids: CASSPTLLGQPNTEAFF. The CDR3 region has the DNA TGTGCCAGCTCACCGACCCTCCTGGGACAGCCGAACACTGAAGCTTTCTTT.

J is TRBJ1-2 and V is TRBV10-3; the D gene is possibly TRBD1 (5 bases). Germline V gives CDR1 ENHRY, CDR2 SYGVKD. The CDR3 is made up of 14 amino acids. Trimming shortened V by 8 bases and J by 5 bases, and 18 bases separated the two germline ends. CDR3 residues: CAIQVQRQPYGYTF. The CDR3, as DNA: TGTGCCATCCAGGTTCAACGACAGCCATATGGCTACACCTTC.

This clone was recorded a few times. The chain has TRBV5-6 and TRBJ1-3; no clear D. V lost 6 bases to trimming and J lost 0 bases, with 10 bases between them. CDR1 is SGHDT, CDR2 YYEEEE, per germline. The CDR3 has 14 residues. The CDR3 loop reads CASKRQISGNTIYF. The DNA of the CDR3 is TGTGCCAGCAAAAGGCAGATCTCTGGAAACACCATATATTTT.

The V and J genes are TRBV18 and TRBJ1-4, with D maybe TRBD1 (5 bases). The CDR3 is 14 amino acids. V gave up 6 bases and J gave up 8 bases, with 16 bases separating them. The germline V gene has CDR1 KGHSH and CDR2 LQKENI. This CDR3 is CASSWLGTEEKLFF. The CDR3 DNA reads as TGTGCCAGCTCCTGGTTGGGGACGGAAGAAAAACTGTTTTTT.

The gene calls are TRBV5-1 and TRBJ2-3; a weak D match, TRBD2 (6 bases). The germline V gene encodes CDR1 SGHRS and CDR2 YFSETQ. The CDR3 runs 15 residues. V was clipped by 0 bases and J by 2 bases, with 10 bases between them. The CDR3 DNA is TGCGCCAGCAGCTTGGCGGGGGTCCACACAGATACGCAGTATTTT. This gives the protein CASSLAGVHTDTQYF.

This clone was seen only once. CDR3 protein: CASSSGAAQSSDTQYF. The DNA for the CDR3 is TGTGCCAGCAGTTCAGGGGCCGCCCAGTCCTCAGATACGCAGTATTTT. The V call is TRBV28, the J call TRBJ2-3; tentatively, D is TRBD1 (6 bases). This CDR3 comprises 16 residues. The germline V and J ends were trimmed by 4 bases and 4 bases, with 18 bases remaining between them. The V gene's germline CDR1 is MDHEN and CDR2 SYDVKM.

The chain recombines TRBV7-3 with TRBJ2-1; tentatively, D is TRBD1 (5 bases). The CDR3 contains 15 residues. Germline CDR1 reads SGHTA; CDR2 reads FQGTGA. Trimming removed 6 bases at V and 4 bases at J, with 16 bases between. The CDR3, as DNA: TGTGCCAGCAGTCAAGGGGCCAGGATGTACAATGAGCAGTTCTTC. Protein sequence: CASSQGARMYNEQFF.

The CDR3 DNA reads as TGTGCCTGGAGTGGTAGTTTGGGACGGGAATACTATGGCTACACCTTC. Its translation is CAWSGSLGREYYGYTF. V gene TRBV30 combines with J gene TRBJ1-2; D might be TRBD1 (5 bases). From germline, CDR1 is GTSNPN and CDR2 SVGIG (reference sequence). Trimming left V 1 base short and J 3 bases short, with 18 bases between. This CDR3 comprises 16 residues.

The CDR3 reads CASSLYTGSQEAFF. CDR3 sequence (DNA): TGTGCCAGCAGTTTGTATACAGGTAGTCAAGAAGCTTTCTTT. The chain uses TRBV28 and TRBJ1-1; a weak D match, TRBD1 (5 bases). The germline V and J ends were trimmed by 3 bases and 8 bases, with 16 bases remaining between them. CDR1 MDHEN and CDR2 SYDVKM come from the germline V gene. The CDR3 covers 14 residues.

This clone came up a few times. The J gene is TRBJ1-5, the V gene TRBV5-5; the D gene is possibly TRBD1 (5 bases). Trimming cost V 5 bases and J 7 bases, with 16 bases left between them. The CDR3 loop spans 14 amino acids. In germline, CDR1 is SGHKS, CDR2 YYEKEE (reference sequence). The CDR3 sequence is CASRLTSGGQPQHF. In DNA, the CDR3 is TGTGCCAGCAGGCTGACGAGCGGGGGACAGCCCCAGCATTTT.

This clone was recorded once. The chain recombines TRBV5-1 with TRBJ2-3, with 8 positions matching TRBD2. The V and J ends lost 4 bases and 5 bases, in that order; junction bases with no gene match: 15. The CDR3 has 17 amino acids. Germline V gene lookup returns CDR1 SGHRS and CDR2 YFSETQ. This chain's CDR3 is CASSNGAGLGVQDTQYF. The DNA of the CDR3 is TGCGCCAGCAGCAACGGGGCGGGACTAGGAGTACAAGATACGCAGTATTTT.

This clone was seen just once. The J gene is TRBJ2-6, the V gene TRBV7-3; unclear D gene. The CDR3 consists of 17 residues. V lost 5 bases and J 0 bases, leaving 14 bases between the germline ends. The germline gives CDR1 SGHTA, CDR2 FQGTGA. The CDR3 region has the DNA TGTGCCAGCAGCCCCAGTTTAGGGCCCTCTGGGGCCAACGTCCTGACTTTC. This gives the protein CASSPSLGPSGANVLTF.

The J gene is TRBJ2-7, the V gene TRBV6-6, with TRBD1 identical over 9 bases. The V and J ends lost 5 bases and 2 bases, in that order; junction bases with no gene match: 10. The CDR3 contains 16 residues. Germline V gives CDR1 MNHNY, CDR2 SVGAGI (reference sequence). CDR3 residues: CASSTTGTGRPYEQYF. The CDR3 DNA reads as TGTGCCAGCAGTACAACCGGGACAGGGAGGCCCTACGAGCAGTACTTC.

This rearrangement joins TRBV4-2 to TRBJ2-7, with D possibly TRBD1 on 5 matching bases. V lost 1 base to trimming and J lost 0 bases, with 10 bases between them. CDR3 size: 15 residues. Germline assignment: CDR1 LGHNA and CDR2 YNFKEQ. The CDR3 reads CASSQVTGASYEQYF. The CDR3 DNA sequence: TGTGCCAGCAGCCAAGTCACAGGTGCCTCCTACGAGCAGTACTTC.

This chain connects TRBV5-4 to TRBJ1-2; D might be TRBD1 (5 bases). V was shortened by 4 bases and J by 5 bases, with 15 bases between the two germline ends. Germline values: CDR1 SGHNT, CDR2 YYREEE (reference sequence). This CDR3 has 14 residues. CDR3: CASSNRDGIYGYTF. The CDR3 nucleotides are TGTGCCAGCAGCAACCGGGACGGGATATATGGCTACACCTTC.

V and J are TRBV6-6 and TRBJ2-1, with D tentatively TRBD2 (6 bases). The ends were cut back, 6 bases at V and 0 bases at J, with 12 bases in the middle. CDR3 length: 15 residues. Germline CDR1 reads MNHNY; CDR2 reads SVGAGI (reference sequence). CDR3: CASRPGAGSYNEQFF. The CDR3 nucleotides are TGTGCCAGCAGGCCGGGAGCGGGCTCCTACAATGAGCAGTTCTTC.

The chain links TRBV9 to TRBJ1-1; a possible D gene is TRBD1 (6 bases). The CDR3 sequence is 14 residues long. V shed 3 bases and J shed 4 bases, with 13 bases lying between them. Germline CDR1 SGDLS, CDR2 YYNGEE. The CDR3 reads CASSALQGGTEAFF. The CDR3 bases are TGTGCCAGCAGCGCCTTACAGGGAGGCACTGAAGCTTTCTTT.

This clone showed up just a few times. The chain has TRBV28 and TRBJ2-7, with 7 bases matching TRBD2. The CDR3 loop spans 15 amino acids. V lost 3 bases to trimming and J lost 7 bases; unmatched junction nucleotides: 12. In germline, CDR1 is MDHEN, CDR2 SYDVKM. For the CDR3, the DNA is TGTGCCAGCAGTTTTGGTGGGGGAGGGACTTGGGAGCAGTACTTC. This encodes CASSFGGGGTWEQYF.

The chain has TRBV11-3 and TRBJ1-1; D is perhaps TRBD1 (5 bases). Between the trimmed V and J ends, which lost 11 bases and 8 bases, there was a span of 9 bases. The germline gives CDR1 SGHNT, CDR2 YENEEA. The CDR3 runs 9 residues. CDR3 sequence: CAPGGEAFF. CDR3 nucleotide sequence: TGTGCCCCGGGGGGAGAAGCTTTCTTT. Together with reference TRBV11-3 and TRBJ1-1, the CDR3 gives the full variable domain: EAGVVQSPRYKIIEKKQPVAFWCNPISGHNTLYWYLQNLGQGPELLIRYENEEAVDDSQLPKDRFSAERLKGVDSTLKIQPAELGDSAVYLCAPGGEAFFGQGTRLTVV.

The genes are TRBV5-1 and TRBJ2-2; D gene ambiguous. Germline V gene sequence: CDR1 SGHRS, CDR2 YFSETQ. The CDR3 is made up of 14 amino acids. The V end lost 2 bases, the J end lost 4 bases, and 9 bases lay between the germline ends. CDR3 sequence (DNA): TGCGCCAGCAGCTTTCAAGCATCCACCGGGGAGCTGTTTTTT. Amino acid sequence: CASSFQASTGELFF.

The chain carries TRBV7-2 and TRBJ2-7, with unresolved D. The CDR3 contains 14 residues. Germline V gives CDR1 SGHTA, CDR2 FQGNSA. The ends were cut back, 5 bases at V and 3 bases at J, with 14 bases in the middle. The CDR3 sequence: CASSLFTANYEQYF. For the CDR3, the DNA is TGTGCCAGCAGCCTTTTCACGGCAAACTACGAGCAGTACTTC.

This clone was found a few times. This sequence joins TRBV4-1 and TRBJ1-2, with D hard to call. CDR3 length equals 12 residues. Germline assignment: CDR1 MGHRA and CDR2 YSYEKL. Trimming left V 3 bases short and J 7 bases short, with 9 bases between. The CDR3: CASSHPGFGYTF. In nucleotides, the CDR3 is TGCGCCAGCAGCCATCCCGGTTTTGGCTACACCTTC.

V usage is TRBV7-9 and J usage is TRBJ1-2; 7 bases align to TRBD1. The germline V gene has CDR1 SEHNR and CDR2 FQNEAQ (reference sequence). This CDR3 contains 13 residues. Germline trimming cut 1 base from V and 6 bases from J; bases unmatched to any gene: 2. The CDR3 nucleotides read TGTGCCAGCAGCTTAGAAGGGACAGATGGCTACACCTTC. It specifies CASSLEGTDGYTF.

The CDR3, as DNA: TGTGCCAGCACCCGGACGGCGGGGTACGAGCAGTACTTC. Translated, it gives CASTRTAGYEQYF. The genes are TRBV16 and TRBJ2-7; possible D gene TRBD2, 6 bases. The CDR3 totals 13 residues. V was cut by 7 bases and J by 4 bases, with 14 bases left in between. Germline-derived CDR1 and CDR2 are KGHSY and FQNENV.

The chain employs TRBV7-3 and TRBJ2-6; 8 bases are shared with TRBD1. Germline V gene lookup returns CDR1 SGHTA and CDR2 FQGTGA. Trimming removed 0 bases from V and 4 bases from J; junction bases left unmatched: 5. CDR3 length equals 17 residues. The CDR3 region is CASSLTRTGPGANVLTF. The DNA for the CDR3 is TGTGCCAGCAGCTTAACTCGGACAGGGCCCGGGGCCAACGTCCTGACTTTC. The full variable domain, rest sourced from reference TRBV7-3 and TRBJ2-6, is GAGVSQTPSNKVTEKGKYVELRCDPISGHTALYWYRQSLGQGPEFLIYFQGTGAADDSGLPNDRFFAVRPEGSVSTLKIQRTERGDSAVYLCASSLTRTGPGANVLTFGAGSRLTVL.

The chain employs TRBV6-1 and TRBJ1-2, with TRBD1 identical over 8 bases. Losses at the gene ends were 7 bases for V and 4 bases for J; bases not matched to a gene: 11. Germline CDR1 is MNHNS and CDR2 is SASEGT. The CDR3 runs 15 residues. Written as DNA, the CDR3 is TGTGCCAGCACTTTCGGACAGGGCTCAGGCTATGGCTACACCTTC. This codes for CASTFGQGSGYGYTF.

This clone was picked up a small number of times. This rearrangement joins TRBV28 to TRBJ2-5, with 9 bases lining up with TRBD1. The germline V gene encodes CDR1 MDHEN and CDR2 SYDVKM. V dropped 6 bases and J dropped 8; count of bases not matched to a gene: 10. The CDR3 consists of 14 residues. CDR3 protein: CASRSDRGGQTQYF. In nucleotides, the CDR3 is TGTGCCAGCAGATCGGACAGGGGTGGCCAAACCCAGTACTTC. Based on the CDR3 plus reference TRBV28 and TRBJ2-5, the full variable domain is DVKVTQSSRYLVKRTGEKVFLECVQDMDHENMFWYRQDPGLGLRLIYFSYDVKMKEKGDIPEGYSVSREKKERFSLILESASTNQTSMYLCASRSDRGGQTQYFGPGTRLLVL.

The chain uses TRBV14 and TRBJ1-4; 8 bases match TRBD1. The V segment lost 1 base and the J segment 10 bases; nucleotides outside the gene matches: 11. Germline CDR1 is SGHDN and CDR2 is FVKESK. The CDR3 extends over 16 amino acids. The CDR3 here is CASSQARTGQGAKLFF. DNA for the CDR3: TGTGCCAGCAGCCAAGCCCGAACCGGACAGGGCGCAAAACTGTTTTTT. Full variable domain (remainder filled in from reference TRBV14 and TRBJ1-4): EAGVTQFPSHSVIEKGQTVTLRCDPISGHDNLYWYRRVMGKEIKFLLHFVKESKQDESGMPNNRFLAERTGGTYSTLKVQPAELEDSGVYFCASSQARTGQGAKLFFGSGTQLSVL.

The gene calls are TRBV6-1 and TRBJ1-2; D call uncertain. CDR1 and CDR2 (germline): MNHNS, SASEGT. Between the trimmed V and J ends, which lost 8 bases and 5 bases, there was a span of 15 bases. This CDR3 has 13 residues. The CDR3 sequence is CASFPPGRYGYTF. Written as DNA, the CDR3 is TGTGCCAGCTTCCCCCCTGGACGGTATGGCTACACCTTC.

DNA for the CDR3: TGTGCCATCAGTGAGTGGTTTGGACAGGGGACGAATGGAAACACCATATATTTT. Protein sequence: CAISEWFGQGTNGNTIYF. The chain couples TRBV10-3 to TRBJ1-3; 9 bases align to TRBD1. Germline V gene data show CDR1 as ENHRY and CDR2 as SYGVKD. CDR3 length equals 18 residues. V lost 1 base to trimming and J lost 3 bases; unmatched junction nucleotides: 10.